Following are 11 T cell receptor beta chains from one sample sequenced in a study of blood T cell repertoires in COVID-19. Some clones are missing from TCRdb's copy, which holds only in-frame ones; the method was immunoSEQ multiplex PCR. The sample includes around 190,000 clones, 70% to 85% seen only once; the top ten take roughly 3.2%. What was sequenced was PBMCs or T cells enriched from blood (not recorded which). These receptors came from a woman aged 25 to 39 who had recovered from COVID-19.

The chain links TRBV5-1 to TRBJ2-1; 14 nucleotides line up with TRBD2. V was pared by 7 bases and J by 10 bases, with 13 bases of the junction left unmatched. This CDR3 is built from 16 residues. In germline, CDR1 is SGHRS, CDR2 YFSETQ. CDR3 in DNA: TGCGCCAGCGGGTATTTGGGACTAGCGGGAGAGAGCGAGCAGTTCTTC. It translates to CASGYLGLAGESEQFF.

The V call is TRBV14, the J call TRBJ1-6; 8 bases line up with TRBD1. The CDR3 runs 15 residues. V gave up 4 bases and J gave up 7 bases; unmatched junction bases: 6. Germline V lookup: CDR1 SGHDN, CDR2 FVKESK. The CDR3 region is CASSLGQGQNSPLHF. DNA for the CDR3: TGTGCCAGCAGCCTTGGACAGGGCCAGAATTCACCCCTCCACTTT.

This CDR3 is CASSQNNYGYTF. DNA of the CDR3: TGTGCCAGCAGTCAAAATAACTATGGCTACACCTTC. The J gene is TRBJ1-2, the V gene TRBV28; D gene uncertain. V lost 5 bases to trimming and J lost 1 base, with 5 bases between them. The germline gives CDR1 MDHEN, CDR2 SYDVKM. This CDR3 has 12 residues.

The chain employs TRBV28 and TRBJ1-2, with D possibly TRBD1 on 6 matching bases. The CDR3 spans 13 residues. V was pared by 7 bases and J by 4 bases, with 13 bases between. Looked up from germline, CDR1 is MDHEN and CDR2 is SYDVKM. CDR3 DNA: TGTGCCAGCACTACGGGACACCTCTATGGCTACACCTTC. Amino acid sequence: CASTTGHLYGYTF.

This clone was found a few times. This chain connects TRBV28 to TRBJ1-2; 8 bases are a match to TRBD1. The trim removed 2 bases at V and 8 bases at J, leaving 10 bases unmatched. Looked up from germline, CDR1 is MDHEN and CDR2 is SYDVKM. The CDR3 length is 15 residues. DNA for the CDR3: TGTGCCAGCAGTTTAATCCCAGGGGGCCTTGGGGGCTACACCTTC. Its translation is CASSLIPGGLGGYTF.

This clone was seen a few times. This chain links TRBV2 with TRBJ2-5, with D perhaps TRBD1 (5 bases). The CDR3 extends over 14 amino acids. Germline-derived CDR1 and CDR2 are SNHLY and FYNNEI. V dropped 1 base and J dropped 5 bases, with 11 bases sitting between them. This CDR3 is CASSEGYRTETQYF. In nucleotides, the CDR3 is TGTGCCAGCAGTGAAGGGTACAGGACGGAGACCCAGTACTTC. Supplemented by reference TRBV2 and TRBJ2-5, the full variable domain reads EPEVTQTPSHQVTQMGQEVILRCVPISNHLYFYWYRQILGQKVEFLVSFYNNEISEKSEIFDDQFSVERPDGSNFTLKIRSTKLEDSAMYFCASSEGYRTETQYFGPGTRLLVL.

The genes are TRBV29-1 and TRBJ1-1, with a tentative D call TRBD1 (6 bases). Germline V gene sequence: CDR1 SQVTM, CDR2 ANQGSEA. This CDR3 comprises 13 residues. The V end lost 7 bases, the J end lost 5 bases, and 17 bases lay between the germline ends. The CDR3 nucleotides read TGCAGCGGGGTAGCAGGGGTCTGGACTGAAGCTTTCTTT. Translated: CSGVAGVWTEAFF. The full variable domain, rest sourced from reference TRBV29-1 and TRBJ1-1, is SAVISQKPSRDICQRGTSLTIQCQVDSQVTMMFWYRQQPGQSLTLIATANQGSEATYESGFVIDKFPISRPNLTFSTLTVSNMSPEDSSIYLCSGVAGVWTEAFFGQGTRLTVV.

The V gene is TRBV19, the J gene TRBJ1-1, with 12 bases fitting TRBD1. From germline, CDR1 is LNHDA and CDR2 SQIVND (reference sequence). Losses at the gene ends were 6 bases for V and 0 bases for J; bases not matched to a gene: 8. This CDR3 is built from 17 residues. DNA of the CDR3: TGTGCCAGTAGACCCATGGGGACAGGGGGCTTGAACACTGAAGCTTTCTTT. This sequence encodes CASRPMGTGGLNTEAFF.

The rearrangement uses TRBV30 and TRBJ2-2, with D perhaps matching TRBD2 (6 bases). V was clipped by 4 bases and J by 1 base, with 13 bases between them. The CDR3 contains 15 residues. Germline V lookup: CDR1 GTSNPN, CDR2 SVGIG (reference sequence). The CDR3 DNA reads as TGTGCCTGGAATCGGGACTCTCTGAACACCGGGGAGCTGTTTTTT. It translates to CAWNRDSLNTGELFF.

The chain recombines TRBV7-8 with TRBJ1-5; D is uncertain. V gave up 1 base and J gave up 0 bases, with 4 bases separating them. Germline lookup yields CDR1 SGHVS and CDR2 FQNEAQ. This CDR3 comprises 14 residues. CDR3 in amino acids: CASSLELSNQPQHF. The CDR3 DNA is TGTGCCAGCAGCTTAGAGCTTAGCAATCAGCCCCAGCATTTT.

The V gene is TRBV6-2 or TRBV6-3, the J gene TRBJ1-2; possibly TRBD1 for D (5 bases). The germline V gene encodes CDR1 MNHEY and CDR2 SVGEGT. Trimming removed 2 bases at V and 2 bases at J, with 12 bases between. The CDR3 extends over 15 amino acids. CDR3 coding DNA: TGTGCCAGCAGTTACGGTGGGGCCCAGAACTATGGCTACACCTTC. Translating it yields CASSYGGAQNYGYTF.